The present TCR beta chain was sequenced within a study of blood T cells in healthy people across ages (dated by TCRdb to about 2015). In terms of the full investigation: Template switching captured roughly one uniquely barcoded TCR beta cDNA molecule per two T cells in model experiments. The study measured age-related changes in TCR beta repertoire diversity using deep sequencing normalized with unique cDNA molecular identifiers. The donors were split into four age groups: young (average around 15 years), middle-aged (roughly 42), aged (about 56) and long-lived (roughly 86). To avoid experimental bias, donors of different ages were randomly spread across the sequencing lanes. The study analyzed two additional independent replicas of 1 million unique cDNA reads from the same blood draw for two donors, one aged 18 to 29 and one aged 80 or older. Overall study outcomes, separate from this receptor: Bulk unsorted PBMC profiling prevented conclusive comparison of naive and antigen-experienced compartments. Compared with the aged group, the long-lived group had more naive CD4+ T cells, fewer expanded clones and increased TCR diversity, suggesting age selection. There was a strong correlation between observed TCR beta diversity and the percentage of naive T cells measured by flow cytometry. Observed TCR beta diversity per million T cells fell roughly linearly with age, and a significant reduction was already apparent by age around 39. Donor CMV infection status was unknown, potentially confounding age-related changes in expanded clonotypes. Total diversity estimates from one million sequenced T cells were considered lower bounds and underestimates.

Turning to this clonotype: Its antigen is still unknown. Within one base of it there is no much larger clone, and no base qualities were kept.

The donors were roughly 39 Caucasian individuals from Russia, aged roughly 6 to 90 years, who were systemically healthy. Roughly 9.5 milliliters of peripheral blood were drawn from each donor into EDTA-treated Vacutainer tubes. PBMCs were isolated by Ficoll-Paque density-gradient centrifugation, with at least 6 million obtained per sample. Trizol reagent was used to extract total RNA from PBMCs, with at least 6 micrograms per sample. The percentages of naive CD45RAhigh/CD27high T cells were determined by flow cytometry on a PBMC aliquot from every donor. Reading from cysteine to phenylalanine, the CDR3 counts 14 amino acids. Here the CDR3 DNA is all that survives: 42 bases in frame from base 1. The germline V gene encodes CDR1 LGHNT and CDR2 FRNRAP. Trimming takes 2 bases from V and 3 bases from J, and the germline ends sit 9 bases apart. The method was 5' RACE. TCRdb lists the instrument as Illumina HiSeq 2500. The second PCR ran for roughly 6 to 11 cycles and used a J-beta primer mix along with a sample-barcoded 5' primer. A template-switch 5' adaptor carrying 12 random nucleotides introduced a unique molecular identifier onto each TCR beta cDNA molecule. Each sample yielded at least 3 million CDR3-containing paired-end reads. First-strand cDNA was synthesized from all RNA with the Mint cDNA synthesis kit, primed by a TRBC-specific oligonucleotide. All cDNA was treated with uracil-DNA glycosylase and then went through a first 18-cycle PCR with the universal primers M1SS and BC2_uni_R. For the original study's pipeline: For normalization, 1 million high-quality reads, each with a distinct molecular identifier, were randomly selected from each sample. Reads with shared molecular identifiers were discarded instead of being binned into consensus sequences. MiTCR, set to a Q25 quality threshold and the strictest error-elimination algorithm, was used for CDR3 identification, clonotype clustering and error correction. A nonparametric unseen species model using Euler transformation provided a lower-bound estimate of total TCR beta diversity. TCRdb reworked the public reads: Q25 trimming with fastp, MiXCR clone assembly, productive beta chains retained. Merged by CDR3 protein, the rows form single entries marked with the most common genes and DNA. These V and J calls are TCRdb output, not the study's own analysis. The sample table holds about 2 million distinct CDR3 sequences, of which 49% were seen once. Roughly 2.1% of the sample belongs to the ten largest clones.

Sequenced: blood. Rearrangement joined TRBV12-5 to TRBJ2-3; no D gene call is confident. The clonotype comes from a woman aged 40-49 years in good health. The CDR3 loop reads CASGLSPSTDTQYF. The DNA is as follows: TGTGCTAGTGGTTTGTCACCGAGTACAGATACGCAGTATTTT. Where the CDR3 stops, the reference TRBV12-5 and TRBJ2-3 genes take over; the full variable domain is DARVTQTPRHKVTEMGQEVTMRCQPILGHNTVFWYRQTMMQGLELLAYFRNRAPLDDSGMPKDRFSAEMPDATLATLKIQPSEPRDSAVYFCASGLSPSTDTQYFGPGTRLTVL.